The 13 T cell receptor beta chains below all came from one sample that was sequenced in a study of graft-versus-host responses after intestinal transplantation. This table comes from immunoSEQ multiplex PCR, and its TCRdb copy is limited to in-frame clones, with some not included. The data contain over 100,000 clones, 90% to 95% of them singletons. Which antigens these TCRs recognize remains unknown. Sequences were derived from unstimulated CD8+ T cells sorted from spleen or lymph node cells, sampled before transplant. The receptors were sampled from a human donor who was the organ donor for an intestinal transplant.

The rearrangement links TRBV12-5 to TRBJ2-1; 7 bases are shared with TRBD2. The germline V gene has CDR1 LGHNT and CDR2 FRNRAP. J gave up 2 bases and V 4 bases, and 8 bases lay outside the gene matches. The CDR3 extends over 16 amino acids. The CDR3 here is CASGSPTGTTYNEQFF. In nucleotides, the CDR3 is TGTGCTAGTGGTTCGCCCACCGGGACTACCTACAATGAGCAGTTCTTC.

The chain combines TRBV4-1 with TRBJ2-3; 10 nucleotides line up with TRBD2. The CDR3 sequence is 14 residues long. The V gene end was trimmed by 5 bases and the J gene end by 6 bases; junction bases not matched to a gene: 5. Germline lookup yields CDR1 MGHRA and CDR2 YSYEKL. The CDR3 spells CASSEAGGPDTQYF. CDR3 sequence (DNA): TGCGCCAGCAGCGAAGCGGGAGGGCCGGATACGCAGTATTTT.

The V and J genes are TRBV5-6 and TRBJ1-1; no firm D call. Germline CDR1 is SGHDT and CDR2 is YYEEEE. Trimming cost V 2 bases and J 1 base, with 6 bases left between them. This CDR3 is built from 13 residues. The CDR3, as DNA: TGTGCCAGCAGCTTTAGTTCGAACACTGAAGCTTTCTTT. This codes for CASSFSSNTEAFF.

Concerning this clone: Other nucleotide sequences from this sample produce the same CDR3. The chain is built from TRBV4-1 and TRBJ1-1, with D unresolved. Germline CDR1 MGHRA, CDR2 YSYEKL. Trimming removed 0 bases at V and 1 base at J, with 9 bases between. The CDR3 covers 15 residues. CDR3 in DNA: TGCGCCAGCAGCCAAGAAGGAGGGAGGAACACTGAAGCTTTCTTT. Amino acid sequence: CASSQEGGRNTEAFF.

The V gene is TRBV9, the J gene TRBJ2-1; 7 nucleotides line up with TRBD1. Germline CDR1 SGDLS, CDR2 YYNGEE. Germline trimming cut 4 bases from V and 0 bases from J; bases unmatched to any gene: 4. CDR3 length: 15 residues. The DNA of the CDR3 is TGTGCCAGCAGCATTACAGGGGTCTCCTACAATGAGCAGTTCTTC. It codes for CASSITGVSYNEQFF.

This clone showed up just once. V gene TRBV29-1 combines with J gene TRBJ1-1, with 7 bases identical to TRBD1. The CDR3 has 13 amino acids. V dropped 7 bases and J dropped 1; count of bases not matched to a gene: 6. Germline lookup yields CDR1 SQVTM and CDR2 ANQGSEA. CDR3 coding DNA: TGCAGCGCTCGGGACAGTACGAACACTGAAGCTTTCTTT. It codes for CSARDSTNTEAFF. The full variable domain, rest sourced from reference TRBV29-1 and TRBJ1-1, is SAVISQKPSRDICQRGTSLTIQCQVDSQVTMMFWYRQQPGQSLTLIATANQGSEATYESGFVIDKFPISRPNLTFSTLTVSNMSPEDSSIYLCSARDSTNTEAFFGQGTRLTVV.

The chain links TRBV7-8 to TRBJ2-7; 9 positions match TRBD2. Germline CDR1 reads SGHVS; CDR2 reads FQNEAQ. This CDR3 comprises 16 residues. V was pared by 3 bases and J by 2 bases, with 8 bases of the junction left unmatched. The CDR3 is CASSFPPAGGTYEQYF. CDR3 nucleotides: TGTGCCAGCAGCTTCCCCCCCGCGGGAGGGACCTACGAGCAGTACTTC. Variable domain in full (rest from reference TRBV7-8 and TRBJ2-7): GAGVSQSPRYKVAKRGQDVALRCDPISGHVSLFWYQQALGQGPEFLTYFQNEAQLDKSGLPSDRFFAERPEGSVSTLKIQRTQQEDSAVYLCASSFPPAGGTYEQYFGPGTRLTVT.

V is TRBV6-6 and J is TRBJ2-7; D uncertain. Germline values: CDR1 MNHNY, CDR2 SVGAGI (reference sequence). V lost 2 bases and J lost 4, with 12 bases in between. The CDR3 length is 14 residues. The CDR3 sequence is CASSYRAGFYEQYF. The CDR3 nucleotides read TGTGCCAGCAGTTACCGGGCCGGTTTTTACGAGCAGTACTTC.

V is TRBV27 and J is TRBJ2-7; the D is unclear. CDR3 length: 14 residues. The germline gives CDR1 MNHEY, CDR2 SMNVEV (reference sequence). V was cut by 2 bases and J by 0 bases, with 8 bases left in between. The CDR3 is CASSLMGVSYEQYF. Here the CDR3 DNA reads TGTGCCAGCAGTTTAATGGGTGTCTCCTACGAGCAGTACTTC.

As concerns this clone: The germline gene is not matched at one end of the junction; a read error may be the cause. The same CDR3 is also encoded by other DNA sequences in this sample. CDR3 region: CASPEKGLLGQGYCTNEKLFF. In DNA, the CDR3 is TGTGCTAGTCCCGAAAAGGGCCTTTTGGGACAGGGGTATTGCACTAATGAAAAATTGTTTTTT. This chain joins TRBV12-5 and TRBJ1-4, with 10 bases aligning to TRBD1. This CDR3 region has 21 residues. Germline CDR1 LGHNT, CDR2 FRNRAP.

The rearrangement uses TRBV28 and TRBJ1-5; possibly TRBD1 for D (6 bases). The CDR3 is 15 amino acids. Germline CDR1 reads MDHEN; CDR2 reads SYDVKM. Deletions cut 6 bases from V and 6 bases from J, with 18 bases between. In DNA, the CDR3 is TGTGCCAGCAGCTCACTGGGGGGGGCCTTTCAGCCCCAGCATTTT. It yields the protein CASSSLGGAFQPQHF.

The chain has TRBV4-2 and TRBJ2-7; D is uncertain. Trimming cost V 1 base and J 5 bases, with 9 bases left between them. CDR3 length: 13 residues. Germline-derived CDR1 and CDR2 are LGHNA and YNFKEQ. The CDR3 reads CASSQAAMDEQYF. CDR3 sequence (DNA): TGTGCCAGCAGCCAAGCTGCGATGGACGAGCAGTACTTC.

The chain joins TRBV28 to TRBJ2-1; D may be TRBD2 (12 bases). The CDR3 contains 21 residues. Germline values: CDR1 MDHEN, CDR2 SYDVKM. The V end lost 8 bases, the J end lost 12 bases, and 44 bases lay between the germline ends. This chain's CDR3 is CASLPTWGQGGQGLAGKGQFF. CDR3 in DNA: TGTGCCAGCCTCCCAACGTGGGGACAGGGGGGACAAGGACTAGCGGGAAAGGGGCAGTTCTTC.